This T cell receptor (beta chain) was identified in a study of blood T cell repertoires in COVID-19 (dated by TCRdb to the early 2020s). Background on the whole study: Collaborator samples came from the United States, Italy and Spain and covered acute and convalescent phases of COVID-19. The material from the prospective study consisted of cDNA or gDNA derived from T cells, B-cell-depleted T cells, or PBMCs. Subjects who had been exposed to COVID-19, were actively infected with it, or had recovered from it provided the deeply sampled blood TCRbeta repertoires that made up the dataset. The repertoires were released in a freely available public database meant as a resource for research on the immune response to SARS-CoV-2. The samples were drawn from two sources: the first 160 participants of the ongoing ImmuneRACE study, and 1,200 or so subjects contributed by 6 global collaborators. Sample metadata almost always included a de-identified subject ID, COVID-19 status, age in years and sex. Where available, HLA class I and class II types were taken from metadata supplied by the sample provider and were not determined by assay-based typing.

CDR1 and CDR2 were assigned from the germline V gene as SGHRS and YFSETQ. The CDR3 sequence holds 13 residues, the cysteine and phenylalanine included. Only CDR3 DNA is held: 39 bases, read in frame from base 1. Germline trimming amounts to 2 bases on V and 7 bases on J, with 2 as the count of junction bases outside the gene matches. Regarding this clone: The specificity of this receptor is unknown. Nothing much larger sits one base from this clone, and base qualities are not available.

The immunoSEQ Assay, a bias-controlled multiplex PCR, was used to amplify TCRbeta CDR3 regions from genomic DNA. The paper's data handling went like this. Within the assay, amplification of reference gene primers was used to estimate how many nucleated cells each sample contained. Sequence reads were collapsed and filtered to measure the absolute abundance of every unique TCRbeta CDR3 rearrangement. Productive Simpson clonality was computed per sample as the square root of Simpson's diversity index over productive rearrangements. TCRdb obtained this table from immuneACCESS and retained in-frame rearrangements with V and J assigned. These tables miss some clones; where compared with another copy, unresolved V genes account for less than half of the shortfall, and the remainder is unexplained. V, J and clone size are taken as reported in that table, and D and trimming were inferred from the DNA itself. The sample records about 150,000 clones, around 84% of which are singletons. The ten largest clones represent around 7% of the sample.

What the work shows at the level of the full study, not this receptor alone: The amount of clinical and demographic metadata varied by source and participant and was provided uncurated.

In the prospective study, participants were roughly 18 to 90 years old, resided in about 25 geographic areas of the United States, and were enrolled through a virtual design. In the prospective study, participants were assigned to cohorts based on the clinical history participants reported in a screening survey and a study questionnaire. ImmuneRACE Cohort 3 recovered participants were defined by two consecutive negative NP/OP PCR tests, healthcare professional clearance, or symptom resolution. In the prospective study, whole blood, serum and a nasopharyngeal or oropharyngeal swab were collected from each participant by mobile phlebotomists. Participants in the prospective study had the option to provide additional blood draws and questionnaires over a roughly 2-month period. Prospective study blood samples were shipped either frozen or at room temperature before DNA extraction.

The TCR originated in a man between 50 and 59 years old who had recovered from COVID-19. The chain is assembled from TRBV5-1 and TRBJ1-4; 7 of the junction bases match TRBD1. The sample was PBMCs or T cells enriched from blood (not recorded which). The sequence in DNA is TGCGCCAGCAGCTTAGGGGGCGGTGAAAAACTGTTTTTT. Translation gives CASSLGGGEKLFF.